By share of the sample, the clone carrying this TCR beta chain is large. Its antigen remains unidentified. From live CD3+CD8+TCRalphabeta+ cells, four PD-1 and/or TIGIT subsets were sorted. This entry belongs to a study of circulating CD8 cells and anti-PD-1 response in melanoma. Study results and caveats: PD-1 and DPOS subsets showed similar, higher clonality than DNEG. Peptide assays on expanded sorted subsets replaced tumor-based reactivity testing.

The QIAseq Immune Repertoire TCR panel built the libraries from around 15 ng of total RNA. TCRdb re-called the reads with MiXCR, one entry per CDR3 protein. The sample includes about 1,100 distinct CDR3 sequences, 6.5% to 8.5% of them seen just once. V lost 7 bases, J lost 5 bases, and 9 bases lay in between. CDR3 size: 12 residues. Looked up from germline, CDR1 is LNHDA and CDR2 is SQIVND (reference sequence). The specimen was CD8+ T cells from PBMCs, collected at baseline or after one month of anti-PD-1 therapy (not recorded which). The TCR was taken from a human donor with melanoma. The rearrangement links TRBV19 to TRBJ2-1; possibly TRBD2 for D (6 bases). The CDR3 region is CASTPGDNEQFF. The CDR3 DNA follows: TGTGCCAGTACGCCGGGGGACAATGAGCAGTTCTTC.